This passage covers 16 T cell receptor beta chains from one sample sequenced in a study of cytomegalovirus exposure and HLA in healthy donors. PCR involved 60 Vbeta and 13 Jbeta primers. Repertoires were generated with immunoSEQ multiplex PCR, while TCRdb's copy carries only in-frame clones and drops some. The sample contains approximately 59,000 clones, 68% of which appear only once. Specimen: PBMCs. All receptors come from a man aged 40-55 years in good health and CMV-seropositive.

The chain carries TRBV2 and TRBJ2-7; possibly TRBD2 for D (6 bases). CDR3 length: 14 amino acids. V lost 5 bases and J 0 bases, leaving 11 bases between the germline ends. Per the germline V gene, CDR1 is SNHLY and CDR2 is FYNNEI. The DNA of the CDR3 is TGTGCCAGCAGTTCGGGGGTGAGCTCCTACGAGCAGTACTTC. Translation gives CASSSGVSSYEQYF.

The rearrangement uses TRBV10-1 and TRBJ2-2; D possibly corresponds to TRBD2 (7 bases). The CDR3 covers 20 residues. The V end was cut by 0 bases, the J end by 4 bases, with 24 bases between. Germline loops: CDR1 WNHNN, CDR2 SYGVQD (reference sequence). CDR3 in amino acids: CASSESMGGGYRRATGELFF. In DNA, the CDR3 is TGCGCCAGCAGTGAGTCTATGGGAGGGGGGTACCGCCGAGCCACCGGGGAGCTGTTTTTT.

In its sample, this clone was seen a few times. This sequence joins TRBV18 and TRBJ1-2, with TRBD1 as a possible D gene (6 bases). V was trimmed by 3 bases and J by 4 bases, leaving 12 bases between them. The CDR3 has 14 amino acids. The germline V gene has CDR1 KGHSH and CDR2 LQKENI. DNA for the CDR3: TGTGCCAGCTCACCCACTGCAGGGGCCTATGGCTACACCTTC. This codes for CASSPTAGAYGYTF.

The chain couples TRBV10-3 to TRBJ1-1; perhaps TRBD1 as D (6 bases). This CDR3 contains 14 residues. Per germline, CDR1 ENHRY and CDR2 SYGVKD. V was cut by 4 bases and J by 5 bases, with 14 bases left in between. Written as DNA, the CDR3 is TGTGCCATCAGTGGCGCACAGGGATATACTGAAGCTTTCTTT. It codes for CAISGAQGYTEAFF.

V is TRBV10-3 and J is TRBJ2-7; D call uncertain. Germline CDR1 reads ENHRY; CDR2 reads SYGVKD. This CDR3 is built from 13 residues. Trimming removed 0 bases from V and 7 bases from J, with 10 bases in between. The CDR3 loop reads CAISESMGREQYF. The CDR3 nucleotides read TGTGCCATCAGTGAGTCGATGGGCAGAGAGCAGTACTTC.

The V call is TRBV14, the J call TRBJ1-4; a weak D match, TRBD1 (6 bases). Deletions cut 0 bases from V and 0 bases from J, with 14 bases between. Germline values: CDR1 SGHDN, CDR2 FVKESK. CDR3 length: 18 residues. The CDR3 DNA is TGTGCCAGCAGCCAAGATCTGGGGGCCCTAGCAACTAATGAAAAACTGTTTTTT. Translated: CASSQDLGALATNEKLFF.

The rearrangement uses TRBV6-8 and TRBJ1-3; D unresolved. The CDR3 runs to 17 residues. CDR1 is MNHGY, CDR2 SAAAGT, per germline. Trimming took 2 bases from V and 1 from J, leaving 15 bases between them. The CDR3 region is CASSYQRQRKSGNTIYF. In DNA form, the CDR3 reads TGTGCCAGCAGTTACCAACGACAAAGGAAATCTGGAAACACCATATATTTT.

The chain joins TRBV9 to TRBJ2-7, with D uncertain. This CDR3 spans 16 amino acids. Trimming stripped 0 bases from V and 1 base from J, with 14 bases between. The germline CDR1 and CDR2 sequences are SGDLS and YYNGEE. The CDR3 bases are TGTGCCAGCAGCGTAGCTAGAGCAGAAAGGTCCTACGAGCAGTACTTC. It specifies CASSVARAERSYEQYF.

The V call is TRBV7-9, the J call TRBJ1-4; no clear D. The length of the CDR3 is 11 residues. Trimming removed 2 bases from V and 8 bases from J, with 3 bases in between. In germline, CDR1 is SEHNR, CDR2 FQNEAQ (reference sequence). This chain's CDR3 is CASSLTEKLFF. CDR3 in DNA: TGTGCCAGCAGCTTAACAGAAAAACTGTTTTTT.

The chain recombines TRBV6-1 with TRBJ1-2; possible D gene TRBD1, 5 bases. The germline V gene has CDR1 MNHNS and CDR2 SASEGT. V was pared by 9 bases and J by 6 bases, with 11 bases between. The CDR3 spans 11 residues. The CDR3 DNA reads as TGTGCCAGTCGGGCAGGGAATGGCTACACCTTC. Amino acids: CASRAGNGYTF.

This clone was counted between two and nine times. V is TRBV4-1 and J is TRBJ2-1; 9 positions agree with TRBD2. Germline values: CDR1 MGHRA, CDR2 YSYEKL. This CDR3 spans 14 amino acids. V was clipped by 4 bases and J by 9 bases; unmatched bases: 7. The CDR3 spells CASSPGGRASEQFF. In DNA form, the CDR3 reads TGCGCCAGCAGCCCGGGCGGGAGGGCTAGTGAGCAGTTCTTC.

The rearrangement joins TRBV11-2 to TRBJ1-1, with 8 bases aligning to TRBD1. V gave up 3 bases and J gave up 2 bases; unmatched junction bases: 2. Germline V CDR1 and CDR2: SGHAT, FQNNGV. This CDR3 comprises 14 residues. CDR3 nucleotides: TGTGCCAGCAGCTTCGGGACAGGAAACACTGAAGCTTTCTTT. As protein: CASSFGTGNTEAFF.

The chain uses TRBV11-1 and TRBJ1-6; the D is unclear. The CDR3 sequence is 14 residues long. The ends were cut back, 0 bases at V and 8 bases at J, with 8 bases in the middle. The germline V gene encodes CDR1 SGHAT and CDR2 FQDESV (reference sequence). This chain's CDR3 is CASSLAAAYSPLHF. The DNA of the CDR3 is TGTGCCAGCAGCTTAGCGGCGGCCTATTCACCCCTCCACTTT.

The V gene is TRBV9, the J gene TRBJ2-1; possibly TRBD2 for D (6 bases). The CDR3 extends over 15 amino acids. Germline-derived CDR1 and CDR2 are SGDLS and YYNGEE. V was cut by 2 bases and J by 8 bases, with 17 bases left in between. The CDR3 sequence is CASSVGGLGFDEQFF. In DNA form, the CDR3 reads TGTGCCAGCAGCGTTGGAGGGTTAGGGTTCGATGAGCAGTTCTTC.

The CDR3 nucleotides read TGTGCCAGCAGCTTAGGCACGGGGGGTGAAAAACTGTTTTTT. This codes for CASSLGTGGEKLFF. The J gene is TRBJ1-4, the V gene TRBV11-2; perhaps TRBD1 as D (5 bases). Trimming cost V 1 base and J 7 bases, with 10 bases left between them. The CDR3 loop spans 14 amino acids. Germline CDR1 reads SGHAT; CDR2 reads FQNNGV.

This chain connects TRBV7-2 to TRBJ2-7; TRBD2 matches 11 bases. Trimming took 4 bases from V and 5 from J; bases not matched to a gene: 10. The CDR3 totals 16 residues. Germline V gene data show CDR1 as SGHTA and CDR2 as FQGNSA. In DNA form, the CDR3 reads TGTGCCAGCAGCTCCATAGCGGGGGGGCCATTGAACGAGCAGTACTTC. Residues: CASSSIAGGPLNEQYF.